This T cell receptor beta chain was captured by sequencing in a study of read filtering for tumor transcriptome and immune sequencing. The library was built from about 370 ng RNA with molecular barcoded adaptors for alpha/delta and beta/gamma chains. TCRdb re-called the reads through MiXCR, storing one row per CDR3 protein. The table records 93,000 or so distinct CDR3 sequences, 20% to 25% of them present only once. Points on this clonotype: This could be a read error, since a much larger clone is one nucleotide away. No conserved phenylalanine or tryptophan is present at the end of the CDR3, so a read error is the likely explanation.

Sequenced input: a population of CD138-negative cells sorted from bone marrow. The TCR was taken from a donor at least 40 years old with multiple myeloma.

CDR3 bases: TGTGCCAGCAGCGGGGGCAGACCCGGGGAGCTGTTTATT. Its protein is CASSGGRPGELFI. The chain is built from TRBV2 and TRBJ2-2; D is tentatively TRBD1 or TRBD2 (6 bases each). The V gene lost 6 bases and the J gene lost 6 bases, with 11 bases spanning the gap. The germline gives CDR1 SNHLY, CDR2 FYNNEI. The CDR3 covers 13 residues.